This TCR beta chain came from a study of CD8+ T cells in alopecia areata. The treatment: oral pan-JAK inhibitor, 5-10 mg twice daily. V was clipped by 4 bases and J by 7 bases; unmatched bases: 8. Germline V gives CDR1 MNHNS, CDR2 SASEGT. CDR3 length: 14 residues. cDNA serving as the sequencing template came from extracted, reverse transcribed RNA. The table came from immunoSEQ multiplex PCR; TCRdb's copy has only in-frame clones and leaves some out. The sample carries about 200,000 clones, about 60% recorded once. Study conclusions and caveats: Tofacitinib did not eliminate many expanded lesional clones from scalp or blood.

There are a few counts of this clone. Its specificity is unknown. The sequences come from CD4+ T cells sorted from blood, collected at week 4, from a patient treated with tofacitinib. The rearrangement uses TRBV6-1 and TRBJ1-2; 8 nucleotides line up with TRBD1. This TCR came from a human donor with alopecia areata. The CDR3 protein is CASSVTDRVSGYTF. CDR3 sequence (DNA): TGTGCCAGCAGTGTTACGGACAGGGTCAGTGGCTACACCTTC.